The clone carrying this T cell receptor (beta chain) was observed a few times. Its antigen is currently unknown. The data were taken from a study of identical twins. Whole-study findings and limits: Partly confounded zero-insertion analyses could result from invariant MAIT and iNKT cells.

TCRdb called the 5' RACE reads again in MiXCR, with one record for every CDR3 protein. This table holds fewer than 650,000 distinct CDR3 sequences, about 7% found once. The junction had 9 bases not matched to a gene; V was cut back by 2 bases and J by 3 bases. The CDR3 runs 16 residues. Germline lookup yields CDR1 SGHRS and CDR2 YFSETQ. The same specimen was also included in a second study, on yellow fever vaccine responses in identical twins.

The clonotype comes from a woman aged 18-29 years in good health. The sample was PBMCs. This sequence joins TRBV5-1 and TRBJ1-1, with 8 bases that match TRBD1. In DNA form, the CDR3 reads TGCGCCAGCAGCTTTGATGACAGGGGCGGGGACACTGAAGCTTTCTTT. Translated, it gives CASSFDDRGGDTEAFF.